This is a list of T cell receptor beta chains from one sample in a study of persistence of HIV-infected CD4 T cells. What these receptors recognize is not known. Profiled with immunoSEQ multiplex PCR; TCRdb holds only in-frame clones, not every one. The sample yields tens of thousands of clones, around four fifths seen once. Sequencing was performed on CD4+ T cells sorted from PBMCs after roughly 20-hour stimulation, taken from a patient who received antiretroviral therapy. The receptors derive from an adult man with HIV who was CMV-seropositive. Each CDR3 is given with its conserved first and last residue. A D gene is named only where the DNA matches it firmly. Only part of the rows carry a size: once, few, many, or a class if the clone is expanded.

v_gene,j_gene,d_gene,abundance,CDR3nt,CDR3aa
TRBV18,TRBJ2-5,TRBD2,NA,TGTGCCAGCTCACCACCGGCGGGGGGGCAAGAGACCCAGTACTTC,CASSPPAGGQETQYF
TRBV23-1,TRBJ1-5,TRBD1,NA,TGCGCCAGCAGGAGATGGGACAGCCATTTTTATAATAGCAATCAGCCCCAGCATTTT,CASRRWDSHFYNSNQPQHF
TRBV7-2,TRBJ1-5,NA,NA,TGTGCCAGCAGCTCCGCCGGGACATCCTCTAATCAGCCCCAGCATTTT,CASSSAGTSSNQPQHF
TRBV19,TRBJ2-2,NA,NA,TGTGCCAGTAGTATCACCAGGGCCGATCCCGGGGAGCTGTTTTTT,CASSITRADPGELFF
TRBV7-2,TRBJ2-5,TRBD1,few,TGTGCCAGCAGCCCTCGACAGGGGTCGTACCAAGAGACCCAGTACTTC,CASSPRQGSYQETQYF
TRBV4-1,TRBJ2-3,TRBD1,NA,TGCGCCAGCAGCCAAGACCCGGGACAGAACACAGATACGCAGTATTTT,CASSQDPGQNTDTQYF
TRBV6-2/TRBV6-3,TRBJ2-1,NA,NA,TGTGCCAGCAGTAGGACGACAGGGGAGGGCTACAATGAGCAGTTCTTC,CASSRTTGEGYNEQFF
TRBV6-4,TRBJ1-2,NA,NA,TGTGCCAGCAGTGACTCGCAGCGAGCTAACTATGGCTACACCTTC,CASSDSQRANYGYTF
TRBV24-1,TRBJ2-1,TRBD2,NA,TGTGCCACCAGTGATTTTCCTTGGCGGGGGGACTACAATGAGCAGTTCTTC,CATSDFPWRGDYNEQFF
TRBV6-5,TRBJ1-6,NA,few,TGTGCCAGCAGTTACGGGGATTCACCCCTCCACTTT,CASSYGDSPLHF
TRBV29-1,TRBJ2-2,NA,NA,TGCAGCGGGCGGGACACCGGGGAGCTGTTTTTT,CSGRDTGELFF
TRBV27,TRBJ2-2,TRBD2,NA,TGTGCCAGCAGTTTATGGGCGGGGGGGCCCACCGGGGAGCTGTTTTTT,CASSLWAGGPTGELFF
TRBV6-5,TRBJ1-1,NA,NA,TGTGCCAGCAGTTCTCCGGGACGGATGAACACTGAAGCTTTCTTT,CASSSPGRMNTEAFF